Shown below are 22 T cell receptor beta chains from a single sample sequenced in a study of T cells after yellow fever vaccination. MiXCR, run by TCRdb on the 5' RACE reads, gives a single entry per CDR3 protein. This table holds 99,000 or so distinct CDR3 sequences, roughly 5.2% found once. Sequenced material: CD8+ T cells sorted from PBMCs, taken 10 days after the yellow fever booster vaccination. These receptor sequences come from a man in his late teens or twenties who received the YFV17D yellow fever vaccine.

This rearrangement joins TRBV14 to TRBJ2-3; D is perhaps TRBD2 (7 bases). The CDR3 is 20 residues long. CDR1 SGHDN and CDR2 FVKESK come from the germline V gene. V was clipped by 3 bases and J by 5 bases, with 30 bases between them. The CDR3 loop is CASSHRKPVGGHVGRDTQYF. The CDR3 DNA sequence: TGTGCCAGCAGCCACCGAAAACCTGTGGGGGGGCATGTTGGTAGAGATACGCAGTATTTT. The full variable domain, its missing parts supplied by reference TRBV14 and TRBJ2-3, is EAGVTQFPSHSVIEKGQTVTLRCDPISGHDNLYWYRRVMGKEIKFLLHFVKESKQDESGMPNNRFLAERTGGTYSTLKVQPAELEDSGVYFCASSHRKPVGGHVGRDTQYFGPGTRLTVL.

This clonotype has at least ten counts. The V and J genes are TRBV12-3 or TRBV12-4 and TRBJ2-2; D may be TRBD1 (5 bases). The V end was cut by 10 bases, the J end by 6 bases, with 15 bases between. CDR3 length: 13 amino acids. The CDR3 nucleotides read TGTGCCATGAGCCGTTACAGGCCCGGGGAGCTGTTTTTT. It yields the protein CAMSRYRPGELFF.

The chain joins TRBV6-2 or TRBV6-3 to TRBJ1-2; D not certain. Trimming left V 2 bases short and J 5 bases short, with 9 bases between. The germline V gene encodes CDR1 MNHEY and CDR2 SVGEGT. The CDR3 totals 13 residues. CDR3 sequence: CASSYETGYGYTF. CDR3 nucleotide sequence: TGTGCCAGCAGTTACGAGACGGGGTATGGCTACACCTTC.

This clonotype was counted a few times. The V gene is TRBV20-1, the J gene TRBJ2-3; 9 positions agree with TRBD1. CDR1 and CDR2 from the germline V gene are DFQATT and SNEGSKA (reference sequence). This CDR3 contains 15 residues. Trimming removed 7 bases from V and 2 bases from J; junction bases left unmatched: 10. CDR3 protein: CSVQQTGGPTDTQYF. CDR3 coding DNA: TGCAGTGTTCAGCAGACAGGGGGACCCACAGATACGCAGTATTTT.

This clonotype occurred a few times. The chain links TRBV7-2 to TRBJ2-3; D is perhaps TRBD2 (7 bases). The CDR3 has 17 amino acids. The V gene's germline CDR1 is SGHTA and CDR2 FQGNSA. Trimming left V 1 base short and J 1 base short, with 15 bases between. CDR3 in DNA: TGTGCCAGCAGCTTAGTAGGGGGGGCCCCGGGCACAGATACGCAGTATTTT. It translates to CASSLVGGAPGTDTQYF.

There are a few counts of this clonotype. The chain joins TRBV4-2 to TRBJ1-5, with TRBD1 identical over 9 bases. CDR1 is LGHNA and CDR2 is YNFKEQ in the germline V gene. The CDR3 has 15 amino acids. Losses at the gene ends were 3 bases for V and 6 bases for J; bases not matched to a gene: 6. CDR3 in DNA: TGTGCCAGCAGCCACTACAGGGGGCCCGGTCAGCCCCAGCATTTT. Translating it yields CASSHYRGPGQPQHF.

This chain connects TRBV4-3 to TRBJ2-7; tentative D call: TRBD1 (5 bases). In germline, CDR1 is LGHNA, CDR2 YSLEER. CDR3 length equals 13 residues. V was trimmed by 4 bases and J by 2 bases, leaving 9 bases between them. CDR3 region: CASSPSQAYEQYF. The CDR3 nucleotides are TGCGCCAGCAGCCCCTCACAGGCCTACGAGCAGTACTTC.

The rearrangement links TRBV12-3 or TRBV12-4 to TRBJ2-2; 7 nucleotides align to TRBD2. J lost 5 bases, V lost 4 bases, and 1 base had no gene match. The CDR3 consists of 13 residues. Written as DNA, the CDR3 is TGTGCCAGCAGTTGGGAGGGAACCGGGGAGCTGTTTTTT. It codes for CASSWEGTGELFF.

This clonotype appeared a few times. CDR3 amino acids: CASSSEPGESSYEQYF. DNA of the CDR3: TGCGCCAGCAGCTCGGAACCCGGGGAGAGCTCCTACGAGCAGTACTTC. This chain uses TRBV5-1 with TRBJ2-7; D possibly corresponds to TRBD2 (5 bases). The CDR3 consists of 16 residues. CDR1 is SGHRS and CDR2 is YFSETQ in the germline V gene. The ends were cut back, 3 bases at V and 0 bases at J, with 16 bases in the middle.

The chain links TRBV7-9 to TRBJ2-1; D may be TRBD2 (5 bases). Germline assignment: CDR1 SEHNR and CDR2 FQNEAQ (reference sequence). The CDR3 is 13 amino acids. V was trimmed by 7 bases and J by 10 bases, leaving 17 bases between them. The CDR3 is CASTSGVPMEQFF. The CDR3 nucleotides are TGTGCCAGCACCTCCGGGGTACCGATGGAGCAGTTCTTC.

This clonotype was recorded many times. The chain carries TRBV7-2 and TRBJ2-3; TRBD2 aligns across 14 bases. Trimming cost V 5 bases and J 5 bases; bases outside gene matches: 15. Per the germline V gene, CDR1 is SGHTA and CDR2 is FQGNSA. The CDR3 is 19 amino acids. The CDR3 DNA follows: TGTGCCAGCAGCGACCCGGGACTAGCGGGGGTAGGGGGGGTAGATACGCAGTATTTT. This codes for CASSDPGLAGVGGVDTQYF.

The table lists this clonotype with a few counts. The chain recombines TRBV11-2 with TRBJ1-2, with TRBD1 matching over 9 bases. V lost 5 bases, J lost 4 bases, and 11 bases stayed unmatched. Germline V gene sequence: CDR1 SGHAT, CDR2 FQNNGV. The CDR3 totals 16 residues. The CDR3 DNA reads TGTGCCAGCAGCCCACAGGGGGCAGGAATTTTCTATGGCTACACCTTC. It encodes CASSPQGAGIFYGYTF. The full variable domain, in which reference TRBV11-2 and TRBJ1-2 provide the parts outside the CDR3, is EAGVAQSPRYKIIEKRQSVAFWCNPISGHATLYWYQQILGQGPKLLIQFQNNGVVDDSQLPKDRFSAERLKGVDSTLKIQPAKLEDSAVYLCASSPQGAGIFYGYTFGSGTRLTVV.

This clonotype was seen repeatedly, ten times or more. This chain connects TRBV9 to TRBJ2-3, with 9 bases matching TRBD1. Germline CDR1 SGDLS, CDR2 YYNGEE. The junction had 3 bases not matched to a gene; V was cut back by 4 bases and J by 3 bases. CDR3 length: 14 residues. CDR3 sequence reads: CASSRDRVTDTQYF. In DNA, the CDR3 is TGTGCCAGCAGCCGGGACAGGGTAACAGATACGCAGTATTTT. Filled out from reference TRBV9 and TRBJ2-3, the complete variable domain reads DSGVTQTPKHLITATGQRVTLRCSPRSGDLSVYWYQQSLDQGLQFLIQYYNGEERAKGNILERFSAQQFPDLHSELNLSSLELGDSALYFCASSRDRVTDTQYFGPGTRLTVL.

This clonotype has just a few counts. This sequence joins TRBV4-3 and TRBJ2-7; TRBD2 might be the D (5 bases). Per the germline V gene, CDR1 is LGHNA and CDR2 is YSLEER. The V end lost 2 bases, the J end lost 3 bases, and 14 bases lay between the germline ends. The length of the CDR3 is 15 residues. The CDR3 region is CASSQNSGLGYEQYF. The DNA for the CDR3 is TGCGCCAGCAGCCAAAATTCGGGGTTGGGCTACGAGCAGTACTTC.

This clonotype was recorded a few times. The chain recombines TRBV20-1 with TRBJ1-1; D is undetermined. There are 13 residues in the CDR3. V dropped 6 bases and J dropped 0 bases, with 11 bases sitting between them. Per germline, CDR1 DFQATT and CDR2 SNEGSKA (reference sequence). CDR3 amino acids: CSAQDGMNTEAFF. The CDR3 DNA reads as TGCAGTGCCCAGGACGGAATGAACACTGAAGCTTTCTTT.

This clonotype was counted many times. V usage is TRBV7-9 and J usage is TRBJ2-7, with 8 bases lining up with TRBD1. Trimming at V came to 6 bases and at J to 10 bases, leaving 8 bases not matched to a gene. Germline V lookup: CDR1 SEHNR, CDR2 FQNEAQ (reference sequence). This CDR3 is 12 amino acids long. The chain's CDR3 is CASRGQGPAQYF. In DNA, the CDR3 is TGTGCCAGCAGAGGACAGGGCCCGGCCCAGTACTTC.

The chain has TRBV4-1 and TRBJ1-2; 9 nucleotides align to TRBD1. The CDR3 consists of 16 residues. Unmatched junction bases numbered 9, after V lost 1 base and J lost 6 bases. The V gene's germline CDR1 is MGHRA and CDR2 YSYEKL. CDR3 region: CASSQAAQGAWDGYTF. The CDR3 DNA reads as TGCGCCAGCAGCCAAGCGGCACAGGGGGCTTGGGATGGCTACACCTTC.

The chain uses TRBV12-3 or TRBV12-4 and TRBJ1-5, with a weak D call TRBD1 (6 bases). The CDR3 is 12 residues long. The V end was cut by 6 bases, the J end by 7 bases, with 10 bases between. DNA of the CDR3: TGTGCCAGCAGGCGAGGGGGGCAGCCCCAGCATTTT. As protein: CASRRGGQPQHF.

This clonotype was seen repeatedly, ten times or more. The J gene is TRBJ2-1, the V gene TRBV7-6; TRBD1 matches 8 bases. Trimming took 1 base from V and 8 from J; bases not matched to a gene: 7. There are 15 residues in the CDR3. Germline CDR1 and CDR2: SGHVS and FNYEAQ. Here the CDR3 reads CASSLGQDRDDEQFF. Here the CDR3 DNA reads TGTGCCAGCAGCTTAGGGCAGGACAGGGATGATGAGCAGTTCTTC. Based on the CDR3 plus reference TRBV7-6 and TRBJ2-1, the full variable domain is GAGVSQSPRYKVTKRGQDVALRCDPISGHVSLYWYRQALGQGPEFLTYFNYEAQQDKSGLPNDRFSAERPEGSISTLTIQRTEQRDSAMYRCASSLGQDRDDEQFFGPGTRLTVL.

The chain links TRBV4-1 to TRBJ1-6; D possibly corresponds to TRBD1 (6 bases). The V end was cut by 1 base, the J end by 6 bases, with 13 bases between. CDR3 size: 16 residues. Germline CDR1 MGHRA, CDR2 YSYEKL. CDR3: CASSQVTQGLNSPLHF. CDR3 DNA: TGCGCCAGCAGCCAAGTAACACAGGGACTTAATTCACCCCTCCACTTT.

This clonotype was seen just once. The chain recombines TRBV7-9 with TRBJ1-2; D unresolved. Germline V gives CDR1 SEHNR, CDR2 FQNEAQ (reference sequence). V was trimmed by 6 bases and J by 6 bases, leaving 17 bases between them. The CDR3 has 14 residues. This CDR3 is CASRMGRPTDGYTF. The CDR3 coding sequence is TGTGCCAGCAGAATGGGCAGACCAACGGATGGCTACACCTTC.

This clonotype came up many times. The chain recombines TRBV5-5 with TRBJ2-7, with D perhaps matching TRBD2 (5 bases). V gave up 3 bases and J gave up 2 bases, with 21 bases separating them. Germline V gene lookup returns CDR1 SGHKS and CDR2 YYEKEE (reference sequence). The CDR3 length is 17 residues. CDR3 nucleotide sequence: TGTGCCAGCAGCTCCACCTTCCGGGGATGGTGGACCTACGAGCAGTACTTC. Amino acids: CASSSTFRGWWTYEQYF. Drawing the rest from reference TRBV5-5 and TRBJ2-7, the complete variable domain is DAGVTQSPTHLIKTRGQQVTLRCSPISGHKSVSWYQQVLGQGPQFIFQYYEKEERGRGNFPDRFSARQFPNYSSELNVNALLLGDSALYLCASSSTFRGWWTYEQYFGPGTRLTVT.